This T cell receptor beta chain was observed in a study of blood T cells in healthy people across ages. Many counts were recorded for this clonotype. A second PCR, run for 7 to 11 cycles, used a sample-barcoded 5' primer plus a J-beta primer mix. MiXCR, run by TCRdb on the 5' RACE reads, gives a single entry per CDR3 protein. The sample includes hundreds of thousands of distinct CDR3 sequences, about 56% of them seen just once. CDR3 length equals 15 residues. Germline V CDR1 and CDR2: SGHRS, YFSETQ. V gave up 4 bases and J gave up 6 bases; unmatched junction bases: 12. V and J are TRBV5-1 and TRBJ1-1, with 7 bases lining up with TRBD1. Material for sequencing was blood. This TCR derives from a man in his forties in good health. The CDR3 DNA is TGCGCCAGCAGCAGGGGGCCGGACGGCAACTCTGAAGCTTTCTTT. Amino acids: CASSRGPDGNSEAFF.